The 23 T cell receptor beta chains below were found in one sample sequenced in a study of cytomegalovirus exposure and HLA in healthy donors. The PCR was carried out with 60 Vbeta primers and 13 Jbeta primers. Profiled with immunoSEQ multiplex PCR; TCRdb holds only in-frame clones, not every one. The table records fewer than 150,000 clones, roughly four fifths of them present only once. The specimen sequenced was PBMCs. These receptors were obtained from a man in his forties or fifties in good health and CMV-seropositive.

This clone was picked up a small number of times. The V gene is TRBV21-1, the J gene TRBJ1-6; the tabulated D call, TRBD1, remains unverified against the DNA. TRBV21-1 constitutes a pseudogene. The CDR3 consists of 22 residues. The CDR3 DNA sequence: TGTGCCAGCAGCAAAGCGGGGGGAACCCAATATCGAGGACAGGGAACCAATTCACCCCTCCACTTT. Its protein is CASSKAGGTQYRGQGTNSPLHF.

This clone showed up just once. V is TRBV5-1 and J is TRBJ2-1; weak D call: TRBD2 (5 bases). The CDR3 runs 15 residues. CDR1 is SGHRS and CDR2 is YFSETQ in the germline V gene. Trimming took 0 bases from V and 0 from J, leaving 7 bases between them. CDR3 nucleotides: TGCGCCAGCAGCTTGGTGGGGAGCTCCTACAATGAGCAGTTCTTC. Amino acid sequence: CASSLVGSSYNEQFF.

This chain links TRBV10-2 with TRBJ1-2; perhaps TRBD1 as D (5 bases). Looked up from germline, CDR1 is WSHSY and CDR2 is SAAADI. CDR3 length equals 13 residues. Trimming stripped 2 bases from V and 6 bases from J, with 10 bases between. CDR3 coding DNA: TGCGCCAGCAGTGAGATCGACAGCCATGGCTACACCTTC. Translating it yields CASSEIDSHGYTF.

This chain links TRBV21-1 with TRBJ1-3. TRBV21-1 is a pseudogene segment. CDR3 size: 17 residues. The CDR3 reads CASSPCPFAHSGNTIYF. CDR3 DNA: TGTGCCAGCAGCCCTTGCCCCTTTGCGCACTCTGGAAACACCATATATTTT.

This chain uses TRBV16 with TRBJ1-1; D may be TRBD1 (5 bases). Looked up from germline, CDR1 is KGHSY and CDR2 is FQNENV. The V and J ends lost 2 bases and 1 base respectively, with 20 bases between them. This CDR3 is 18 amino acids long. The CDR3 DNA follows: TGTGCCAGCAGCCAAGTAGGGGCCGTGGACGGCCGGAACACTGAAGCTTTCTTT. This encodes CASSQVGAVDGRNTEAFF.

This rearrangement joins TRBV27 to TRBJ1-5; 8 bases fit TRBD1. The CDR3 length is 15 residues. Germline values: CDR1 MNHEY, CDR2 SMNVEV (reference sequence). Trimming removed 5 bases from V and 5 bases from J; junction bases left unmatched: 8. As DNA, the CDR3 is TGTGCCAGCAGTCCTTACAGGGGGAGGGATCAGCCCCAGCATTTT. Protein sequence: CASSPYRGRDQPQHF.

The V and J genes are TRBV5-1 and TRBJ2-1, with 7 bases aligning to TRBD1. The germline CDR1 and CDR2 sequences are SGHRS and YFSETQ. The CDR3 loop spans 16 amino acids. Trimming took 0 bases from V and 7 from J; bases not matched to a gene: 10. CDR3 sequence: CASSLGLWTGTNEQFF. Here the CDR3 DNA reads TGCGCCAGCAGCTTGGGCCTTTGGACAGGTACAAATGAGCAGTTCTTC.

The count of this clone is one. The genes are TRBV28 and TRBJ2-7; 9 bases are a match to TRBD1. The J call may be in error: the DNA end matches TRBJ2-1 better. Germline V gene lookup returns CDR1 MDHEN and CDR2 SYDVKM. The CDR3 covers 15 residues. CDR3: CASSFTGGPYNEQFF. CDR3 nucleotide sequence: TGTGCCAGCAGTTTTACAGGGGGCCCCTACAATGAGCAGTTCTTC.

The chain combines TRBV9 with TRBJ2-7; D gene ambiguous. There are 15 residues in the CDR3. Germline values: CDR1 SGDLS, CDR2 YYNGEE. Between the trimmed V and J ends, which lost 0 bases and 2 bases, there was a span of 12 bases. In DNA form, the CDR3 reads TGTGCCAGCAGCGTAGGGTCCCTTGGGCCCTACGAGCAGTACTTC. Translated, it gives CASSVGSLGPYEQYF.

The chain is built from TRBV4-2 and TRBJ2-1; tentatively, D is TRBD2 (5 bases). This CDR3 has 16 residues. The germline CDR1 and CDR2 sequences are LGHNA and YNFKEQ. V gave up 2 bases and J gave up 6 bases, with 17 bases separating them. This CDR3 is CASSQPGPTGINEQFF. CDR3 in DNA: TGTGCCAGCAGCCAACCAGGACCAACGGGGATCAATGAGCAGTTCTTC.

Comment on this clone: One junction end disagrees with the germline gene, perhaps due to a read error. The V call is TRBV7-6, the J call TRBJ2-7; 11 bases are a match to TRBD2. Germline V gene data show CDR1 as SGHVS and CDR2 as FNYEAQ. The CDR3 contains 12 residues. The CDR3 loop is CASSSLTSGANF. For the CDR3, the DNA is TGTGCCAGCAGCTCACTGACTAGCGGGGCGAACTTC.

The chain is built from TRBV20-1 and TRBJ2-5, with 7 bases matching TRBD1. Trimming removed 8 bases from V and 3 bases from J; junction bases left unmatched: 3. The germline V gene encodes CDR1 DFQATT and CDR2 SNEGSKA (reference sequence). The CDR3 is 11 amino acids. CDR3 residues: CSPGGKETQYF. The CDR3, as DNA: TGCAGTCCAGGGGGAAAAGAGACCCAGTACTTC.

The rearrangement uses TRBV6-5 and TRBJ2-7; possible D gene TRBD2, 5 bases. The CDR3 has 14 residues. V was shortened by 2 bases and J by 2 bases, with 10 bases between the two germline ends. The V gene's germline CDR1 is MNHEY and CDR2 SVGAGI. The CDR3 region has the DNA TGTGCCAGCAGTTACGATCCGGGAACCTACGAGCAGTACTTC. Translated: CASSYDPGTYEQYF.

This rearrangement joins TRBV29-1 to TRBJ2-7; no firm D call. Per the germline V gene, CDR1 is SQVTM and CDR2 is ANQGSEA. Trimming stripped 7 bases from V and 0 bases from J, with 7 bases between. The CDR3 loop spans 11 amino acids. The CDR3 here is CSGASSYEQYF. DNA for the CDR3: TGCAGCGGAGCATCCTCCTACGAGCAGTACTTC.

The chain uses TRBV7-9 and TRBJ1-1, with a weak D call TRBD1 (5 bases). The CDR3 spans 16 residues. Trimming removed 5 bases at V and 4 bases at J, with 20 bases between. CDR1 and CDR2 from the germline V gene are SEHNR and FQNEAQ (reference sequence). CDR3 in DNA: TGTGCCAGCAGCCCCGTCGGGAGGGCAGGGAGCACTGAAGCTTTCTTT. Translation gives CASSPVGRAGSTEAFF.

The chain links TRBV29-1 to TRBJ1-2, with TRBD1 as a possible D gene (6 bases). Germline V gene data show CDR1 as SQVTM and CDR2 as ANQGSEA. The V end lost 3 bases, the J end lost 7 bases, and 12 bases lay between the germline ends. The CDR3 spans 12 residues. The DNA for the CDR3 is TGCAGCGTTGATGGCAGGGGACGTGGCTACACCTTC. It yields the protein CSVDGRGRGYTF.

The rearrangement uses TRBV27 and TRBJ1-5; D is ambiguous. Germline V gives CDR1 MNHEY, CDR2 SMNVEV (reference sequence). This CDR3 comprises 13 residues. The ends were cut back, 3 bases at V and 5 bases at J, with 8 bases in the middle. The CDR3 loop reads CASSFGGYQPQHF. For the CDR3, the DNA is TGTGCCAGCAGTTTTGGAGGGTATCAGCCCCAGCATTTT.

The chain is built from TRBV10-1 and TRBJ2-1, with 8 bases lining up with TRBD2. Germline CDR1 is WNHNN and CDR2 is SYGVQD (reference sequence). The CDR3 is made up of 15 amino acids. The V segment lost 5 bases and the J segment 7 bases; nucleotides outside the gene matches: 10. CDR3 loop: CASSTDGRARNEQFF. The DNA of the CDR3 is TGCGCCAGCAGTACCGACGGGAGGGCCAGGAATGAGCAGTTCTTC.

The chain links TRBV6-5 to TRBJ1-5; no clear D. Trimming pared 0 bases from V and 5 bases from J, leaving 14 bases between. The CDR3 covers 16 residues. Germline V lookup: CDR1 MNHEY, CDR2 SVGAGI. CDR3 region: CASSYSTYRGDQPQHF. CDR3 nucleotide sequence: TGTGCCAGCAGTTACTCGACATATCGGGGAGATCAGCCCCAGCATTTT.

Only one count was recorded for this clone. The chain couples TRBV7-9 to TRBJ2-5; maybe TRBD1 (6 bases). The DNA end favors TRBJ2-7, so the J call may be wrong. Germline V gene sequence: CDR1 SEHNR, CDR2 FQNEAQ (reference sequence). The CDR3 runs 14 residues. The CDR3 region is CASSPRTDSYEQYF. For the CDR3, the DNA is TGTGCCAGCAGCCCCCGGACAGACTCCTACGAGCAGTACTTC.

This rearrangement joins TRBV7-8 to TRBJ1-4; D is perhaps TRBD1 (6 bases). Germline CDR1 reads SGHVS; CDR2 reads FQNEAQ. V dropped 6 bases and J dropped 4 bases, with 9 bases sitting between them. This CDR3 contains 13 residues. This CDR3 is CASRQGFNEKLFF. DNA for the CDR3: TGTGCCAGCAGGCAGGGGTTTAATGAAAAACTGTTTTTT.

The chain recombines TRBV15 with TRBJ2-3, with a possible D match to TRBD1 (5 bases). Trimming took off 6 bases at V and 2 bases at J, with 15 bases between the two ends. CDR1 is LNHNV, CDR2 YYDKDF, per germline (reference sequence). CDR3 length: 15 residues. The chain's CDR3 is CATRALTDDTDTQYF. Written as DNA, the CDR3 is TGTGCCACCAGGGCCCTGACAGATGACACAGATACGCAGTATTTT.

Points on this clone: One junction end does not reproduce the germline sequence, and a read error may be involved. The rearrangement uses TRBV5-6 and TRBJ2-7; the D gene is possibly TRBD1 (6 bases). Per the germline V gene, CDR1 is SGHDT and CDR2 is YYEEEE. The CDR3 is 14 residues long. The CDR3 sequence is CASSPPLKGTSRIF. The CDR3 DNA follows: TGTGCCAGCAGCCCCCCCCTAAAGGGGACAAGTCGAATTTTC. The variable domain in full, with the rest retrieved from reference TRBV5-6 and TRBJ2-7, is DAGVTQSPTHLIKTRGQQVTLRCSPKSGHDTVSWYQQALGQGPQFIFQYYEEEERQRGNFPDRFSGHQFPNYSSELNVNALLLGDSALYLCASSPPLKGTSRIFGPGTRLTVT.